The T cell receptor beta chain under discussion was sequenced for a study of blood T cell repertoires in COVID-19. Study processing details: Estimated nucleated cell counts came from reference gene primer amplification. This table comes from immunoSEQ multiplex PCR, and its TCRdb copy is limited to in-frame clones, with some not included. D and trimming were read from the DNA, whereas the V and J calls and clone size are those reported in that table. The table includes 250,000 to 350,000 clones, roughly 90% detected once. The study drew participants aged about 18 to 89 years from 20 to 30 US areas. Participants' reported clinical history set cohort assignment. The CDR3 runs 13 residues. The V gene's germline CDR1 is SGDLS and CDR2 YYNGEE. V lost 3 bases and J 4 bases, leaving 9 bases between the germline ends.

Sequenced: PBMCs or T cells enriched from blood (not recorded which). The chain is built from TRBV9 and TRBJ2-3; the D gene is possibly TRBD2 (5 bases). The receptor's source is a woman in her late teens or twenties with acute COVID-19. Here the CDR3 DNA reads TGTGCCAGCAGCGAGATGGGAGCAGATACGCAGTATTTT. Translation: CASSEMGADTQYF.